A selection of T cell receptor beta chains follows, all from one sample in a study of blood T cell repertoires in COVID-19. Profiling relied on immunoSEQ multiplex PCR, and the TCRdb table lists in-frame clones only, not all of them. The repertoire holds about 26,000 clones, 80% to 95% seen once, with around 2% in the top ten. The specimen was peripheral blood. The receptors stem from a human donor in a cohort sampled during active COVID-19. Each CDR3 is given with its conserved first and last residue. The order of the fields is clone size, V gene, D gene, J gene, CDR3 DNA, CDR3 protein. A D gene is named only where the DNA matches it firmly. Only part of the rows carry a size: once, few, many, or a class if the clone is expanded.

once	TRBV2	TRBD2	TRBJ2-3	TGTGCCAGCAGTGCGGCTAGCGGGAACACAGATACGCAGTATTTT	CASSAASGNTDTQYF
once	TRBV7-9	TRBD2	TRBJ2-7	TGTGCCAGCAGCTTAGACCCGGGAGGCTACGAGCAGTACTTC	CASSLDPGGYEQYF
NA	TRBV10-3	TRBD1	TRBJ2-1	TGTGCCATCAGGGCCGGGACAGGGTCCTACAATGAGCAGTTCTTC	CAIRAGTGSYNEQFF
NA	TRBV7-8	TRBD2	TRBJ2-1	TGTGCCAGCAGCTCGGGACTAGCGGGAGTTAGTGAGCAGTTCTTC	CASSSGLAGVSEQFF
NA	TRBV13	NA	TRBJ2-2	TGTGCCAGCAGCTTATTGGCGACAGGGAACACCGGGGAGCTGTTTTTT	CASSLLATGNTGELFF
NA	TRBV10-3	NA	TRBJ2-2	TGTGCCATCAGTGAACAGGCTCCCGGGGAGCTGTTTTTT	CAISEQAPGELFF
NA	TRBV11-3	TRBD1	TRBJ1-3	TGTGCCAGCAGCCTCAGGGGGCGCGGGAACACCATATATTTT	CASSLRGRGNTIYF
NA	TRBV3-1/TRBV3-2	TRBD2	TRBJ2-1	TGTGCCAGCAGCCAAGGGGTAGCGGGAGTGTCCAATGAGCAGTTCTTC	CASSQGVAGVSNEQFF
NA	TRBV27	TRBD1	TRBJ2-5	TGTGCCAGCAGTCCCGGACAGGGACGTTGGGAGACCCAGTACTTC	CASSPGQGRWETQYF
NA	TRBV19	TRBD1	TRBJ1-5	TGTGCCAGTAGGGGGACAGGGAGGCAGCCCCAGCATTTT	CASRGTGRQPQHF
NA	TRBV11-3	TRBD1	TRBJ2-2	TGTGCCAGCAGCTTAGCTCCGACAGGGGGTAACACCGGGGAGCTGTTTTTT	CASSLAPTGGNTGELFF
NA	TRBV5-1	NA	TRBJ1-1	TGCGCCAGCAGCTTGGGGACTAGACAGGTATATGAAGCTTTCTTT	CASSLGTRQVYEAFF
NA	TRBV27	TRBD1	TRBJ2-7	TGTGCCAGCAGTGGGAGGACAGGGAGCTACGAGCAGTACTTC	CASSGRTGSYEQYF
NA	TRBV7-3	NA	TRBJ1-2	TGTGCCAGCAGCTTACACGGCCGTCAACAGGAGTTTGGTGGCTACACCTTC	CASSLHGRQQEFGGYTF
NA	TRBV5-1	TRBD1	TRBJ2-3	TGCGCCAGCAGCCCGGAGGGGACAGGGCCGCAGTATTTT	CASSPEGTGPQYF
NA	TRBV4-1	TRBD2	TRBJ2-4	TGCGCCAGCAGCCAAGAGGGGGGGGGCAAAAACATTCAGTACTTC	CASSQEGGGKNIQYF
NA	TRBV5-1	NA	TRBJ1-5	TGCGCCAGCAGCTTGGGGGGGACAATGAGCAATCAGCCCCAGCATTTT	CASSLGGTMSNQPQHF
NA	TRBV6-1	NA	TRBJ1-1	TGTGCCAGCAGTGAAGCGCTTTCCGGGTTATACACTGAAGCTTTCTTT	CASSEALSGLYTEAFF
NA	TRBV6-5	TRBD1	TRBJ1-2	TGTGCCAGCAGTTACAGGGGGATAGACAGGGGCTATGGCTACACCTTC	CASSYRGIDRGYGYTF
NA	TRBV5-6	NA	TRBJ1-5	TGTGCCAGCAGCTTGAGACAAACTTATAGCAATCAGCCCCAGCATTTT	CASSLRQTYSNQPQHF
NA	TRBV7-8	TRBD2	TRBJ2-7	TGTGCCAGCAGCTTGCAAGCGACTAGCGGGAGCAGCGAGCAGTACTTC	CASSLQATSGSSEQYF
NA	TRBV12-2	NA	TRBJ1-2	TGTGCAAGTCGCTGCACGATCGCTACGTTTCTCACTAACTATGGCTACACCTTC	CASRCTIATFLTNYGYTF
NA	TRBV9	NA	TRBJ2-4	TGTGCCAGCAGCGTAGACTCCCTAGCCAAAAACATTCAGTACTTC	CASSVDSLAKNIQYF
NA	TRBV12-3/TRBV12-4	NA	TRBJ1-4	TGTGCCAGCCGCCGCAGTAATGAAAAACTGTTTTTT	CASRRSNEKLFF
NA	TRBV6-6	TRBD2	TRBJ2-7	TGTGCCAGCACCCCCCCTGGCGGGAGGGGTGAGCAGTACTTC	CASTPPGGRGEQYF
NA	TRBV3-1/TRBV3-2	NA	TRBJ1-3	TGTGCCAGCAGCCAAGGGACACCCGGTGGAAACACCATATATTTT	CASSQGTPGGNTIYF
NA	TRBV7-2	NA	TRBJ1-5	TGTGCCAGCAGCTGGCGAGGGGGAAGCAATCAGCCCCAGCATTTT	CASSWRGGSNQPQHF
NA	TRBV6-5	TRBD1	TRBJ2-7	TGTGCCAGCAGTTTCCGGGACAGGGGGTCTTACGAGCAGTACTTC	CASSFRDRGSYEQYF
NA	TRBV10-3	NA	TRBJ1-2	TGTGCCATCAGTGGTCAGGGTTATGGCTACACCTTC	CAISGQGYGYTF
once	TRBV6-1	NA	TRBJ2-7	TGTGCCAGCAGTGACCTGGACAGATACGAGCAGTACTTC	CASSDLDRYEQYF
NA	TRBV5-4	TRBD1	TRBJ2-7	TGTGCCAGCAGTGGGGGCGACAGGGGACACGAGCAGTACTTC	CASSGGDRGHEQYF
NA	TRBV29-1	TRBD1	TRBJ1-2	TGCAGCGTTGTAGGGGGCGCAGATGGCTACACCTTC	CSVVGGADGYTF
NA	TRBV7-7	TRBD2	TRBJ2-5	TGTGCCAGCAGCCCTAGCGGGGGAGCACAAGAGACCCAGTACTTC	CASSPSGGAQETQYF
NA	TRBV29-1	TRBD2	TRBJ2-1	TGCAGCGTTGGGCCCAGCGGGATTGGTAATGAGCAGTTCTTC	CSVGPSGIGNEQFF
NA	TRBV5-5	NA	TRBJ2-7	TGTGCCAGCAGCCCCCGGCCCGAACCGGGGCAGTACTTC	CASSPRPEPGQYF
NA	TRBV19	NA	TRBJ1-6	TGTGCCAGTAGTATCTGGTCAGGGGCAGGAAATAATTCACCCCTCCACTTT	CASSIWSGAGNNSPLHF
NA	TRBV24-1	TRBD1	TRBJ1-1	TGTGCCGCGGGGCGGACAGGGAATGAAGCTTTCTTT	CAAGRTGNEAFF
NA	TRBV11-2	TRBD2	TRBJ2-2	TGTGCCAGCAGCTTTGTAGCGGGGGACACCGGGGAGCTGTTTTTT	CASSFVAGDTGELFF
NA	TRBV7-9	TRBD2	TRBJ2-7	TGTGCCAGCAGCCCTACTTGGACTAGCGGGGCCTACGAGCAGTACTTC	CASSPTWTSGAYEQYF
NA	TRBV21-1	NA	TRBJ2-5	TGTGCCAGCAGCAAGAACAGGGAGACCCAGTACTTC	CASSKNRETQYF
NA	TRBV10-3	NA	TRBJ2-7	TGTGCCGTACATGGTGGGAGCTCCTACGAGCAGTACTTC	CAVHGGSSYEQYF
NA	TRBV2	TRBD1	TRBJ1-6	TGTGCCAGCAAGCAGGGGGCCCCCTATAATTCACCCCTCCACTTT	CASKQGAPYNSPLHF
NA	TRBV6-4	NA	TRBJ1-2	TGTGCCAGCAGTGAGCCAGGGAAAGTTGGTGGCTACACCTTC	CASSEPGKVGGYTF
once	TRBV7-9	TRBD1	TRBJ1-5	TGTGCCAGCAGCTGGACAGGGGAAAATCAGCCCCAGCATTTT	CASSWTGENQPQHF
once	TRBV2	TRBD2	TRBJ2-2	TGTGCCAGCAAGCGGACTAGCGAGAACACCGGGGAGCTGTTTTTT	CASKRTSENTGELFF
few	TRBV9	TRBD1	TRBJ2-2	TGTGCCAGCAGCGCTCCGACAGGGACAGTTAACACCGGGGAGCTGTTTTTT	CASSAPTGTVNTGELFF
NA	TRBV7-2	NA	TRBJ2-5	TGTGCCAGCAGCTCCGAACGCGTGCAAGAGACCCAGTACTTC	CASSSERVQETQYF
NA	TRBV5-1	TRBD2	TRBJ2-5	TGCGCCAGCAGCTTGGCATCGACTAGCGGGAGGGAAGAGACCCAGTACTTC	CASSLASTSGREETQYF
NA	TRBV5-1	TRBD1	TRBJ1-6	TGCGCCAGCAGCTTGAATTTACAGGGGGCCCCACCCCTCCACTTT	CASSLNLQGAPPLHF
NA	TRBV13	TRBD2	TRBJ2-1	TGTGCCAGCAGCCCCACTAGCGAGACCTACAATGAGCAGTTCTTC	CASSPTSETYNEQFF
NA	TRBV3-1/TRBV3-2	TRBD2	TRBJ2-7	TGTGCCAGCAGCCACCAGGGAGGGTACGAGCAGTACTTC	CASSHQGGYEQYF
NA	TRBV4-3	TRBD1	TRBJ1-2	TGCGCCAGCAGCCAGTCGGGGACAGTCTATGGCTACACCTTC	CASSQSGTVYGYTF
once	TRBV10-3	NA	TRBJ1-1	TGTGCCATCAGTGAGGACAGCTTCTCTGAAGCTTTCTTT	CAISEDSFSEAFF
NA	TRBV5-6	TRBD1	TRBJ1-1	TGTGCCAGCAGCACGGGACAGGGAAACACTGAAGCTTTCTTT	CASSTGQGNTEAFF
NA	TRBV9	NA	TRBJ2-1	TGTGCCAGCAGCGTCTCCAGGGGTCGTGAGCAGTTCTTC	CASSVSRGREQFF